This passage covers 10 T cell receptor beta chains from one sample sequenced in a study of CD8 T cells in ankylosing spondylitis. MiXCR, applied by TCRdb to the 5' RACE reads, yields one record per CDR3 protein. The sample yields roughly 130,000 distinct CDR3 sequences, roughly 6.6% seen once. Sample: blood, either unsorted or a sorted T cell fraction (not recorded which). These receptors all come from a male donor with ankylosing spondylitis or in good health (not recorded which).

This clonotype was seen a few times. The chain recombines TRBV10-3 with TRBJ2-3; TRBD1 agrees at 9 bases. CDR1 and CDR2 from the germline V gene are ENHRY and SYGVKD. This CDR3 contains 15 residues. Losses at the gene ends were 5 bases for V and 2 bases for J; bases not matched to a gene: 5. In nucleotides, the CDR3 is TGTGCCATCAGTCCCGGGACAGGGAACACAGATACGCAGTATTTT. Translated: CAISPGTGNTDTQYF.

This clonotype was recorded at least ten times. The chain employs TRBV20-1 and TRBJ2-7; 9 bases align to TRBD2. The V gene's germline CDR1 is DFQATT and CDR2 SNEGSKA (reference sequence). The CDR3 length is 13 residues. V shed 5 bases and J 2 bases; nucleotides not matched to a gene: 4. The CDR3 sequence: CSASSGGTYEQYF. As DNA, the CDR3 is TGCAGTGCTTCGAGCGGGGGGACCTACGAGCAGTACTTC.

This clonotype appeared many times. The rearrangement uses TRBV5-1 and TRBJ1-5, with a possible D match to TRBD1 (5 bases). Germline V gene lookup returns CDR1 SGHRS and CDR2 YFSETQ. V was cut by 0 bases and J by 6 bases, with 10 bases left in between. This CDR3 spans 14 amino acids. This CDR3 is CASSLGGQGQPQHF. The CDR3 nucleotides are TGCGCCAGCAGCTTGGGAGGGCAGGGTCAGCCCCAGCATTTT.

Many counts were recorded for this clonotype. Written as DNA, the CDR3 is TGCAGTGCTAGAGTGGGACTAGGGATGGAGACCCAGTACTTC. This translates into CSARVGLGMETQYF. The genes are TRBV20-1 and TRBJ2-5; TRBD2 agrees at 8 bases. The CDR3 totals 14 residues. Germline V CDR1 and CDR2: DFQATT, SNEGSKA (reference sequence). V dropped 1 base and J dropped 5; count of bases not matched to a gene: 6.

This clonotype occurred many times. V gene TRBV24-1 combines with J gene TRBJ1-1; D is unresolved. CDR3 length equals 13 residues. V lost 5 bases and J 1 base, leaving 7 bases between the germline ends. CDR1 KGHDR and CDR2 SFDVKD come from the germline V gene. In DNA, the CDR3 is TGTGCCACCAGTGCCAGGCGGAACACTGAAGCTTTCTTT. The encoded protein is CATSARRNTEAFF.

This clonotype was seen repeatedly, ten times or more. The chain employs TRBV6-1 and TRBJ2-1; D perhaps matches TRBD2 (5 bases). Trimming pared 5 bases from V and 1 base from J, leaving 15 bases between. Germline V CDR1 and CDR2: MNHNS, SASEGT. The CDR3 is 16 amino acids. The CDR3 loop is CASSKLPSRSYNEQFF. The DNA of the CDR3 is TGTGCCAGCAGTAAACTACCTAGCAGATCCTACAATGAGCAGTTCTTC.

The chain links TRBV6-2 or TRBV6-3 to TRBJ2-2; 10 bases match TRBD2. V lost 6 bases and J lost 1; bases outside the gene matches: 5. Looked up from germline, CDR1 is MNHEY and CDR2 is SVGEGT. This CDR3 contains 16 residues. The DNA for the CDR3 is TGTGCCAGCAGCCGACGGACTAGCGGGAACACCGGGGAGCTGTTTTTT. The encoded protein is CASSRRTSGNTGELFF.

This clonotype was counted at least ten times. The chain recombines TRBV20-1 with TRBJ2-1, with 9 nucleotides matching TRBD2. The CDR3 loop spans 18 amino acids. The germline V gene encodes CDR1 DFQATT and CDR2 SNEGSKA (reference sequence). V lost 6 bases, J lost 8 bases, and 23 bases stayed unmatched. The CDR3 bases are TGCAGTGCCCCCTTGCTTGCGGGAGGGCGACAGTCCCCCCATGAGCAGTTCTTC. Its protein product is CSAPLLAGGRQSPHEQFF.

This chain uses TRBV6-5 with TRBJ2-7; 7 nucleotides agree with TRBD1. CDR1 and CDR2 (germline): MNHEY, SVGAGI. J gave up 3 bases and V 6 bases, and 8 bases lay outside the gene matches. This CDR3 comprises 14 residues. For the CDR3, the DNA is TGTGCCAGCAGGTATACAGGGGCCAACTACGAGCAGTACTTC. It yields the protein CASRYTGANYEQYF.

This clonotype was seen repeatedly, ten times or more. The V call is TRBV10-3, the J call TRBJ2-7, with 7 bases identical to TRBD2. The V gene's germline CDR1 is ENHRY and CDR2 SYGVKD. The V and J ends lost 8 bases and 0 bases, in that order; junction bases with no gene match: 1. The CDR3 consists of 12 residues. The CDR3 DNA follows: TGTGCCATCGGGGGGGGCTCCTACGAGCAGTACTTC. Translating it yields CAIGGGSYEQYF.